This TCR beta chain is drawn from a study of CDR3 diversity in severe acne (dated by TCRdb to about 2019). Library construction relied on PCR. The listed sequencing device is Illumina HiSeq 2000. The public reads were reanalyzed by TCRdb: fastp trimming at Q25, MiXCR alignment, in-frame beta chains only. Entries are consolidated by CDR3 protein sequence, retaining the most common genes and DNA. This sample has approximately 80,000 distinct CDR3 sequences in its table, and 50% to 65% of those were observed once. 14% of the sample rests with the top ten. The table lists this clonotype with a few counts. Its specific antigen is unknown. No base quality information exists; no much larger clone differs at one position. Sequences were obtained from blood. This sequence originates from a male donor in good health, without acne.

The CDR3 loop reads CASSLTGVEQYF. In nucleotide form, the sequence is TGTGCCAGCAGCCTAACAGGGGTCGAGCAGTACTTC. The rearranged segments are TRBV11-3 and TRBJ2-7; 7 bases in between match TRBD1. At the junction V is shortened by 5 bases and J by 6 bases; bases outside the gene matches: 4. The germline V gene specifies SGHNT as CDR1 and YENEEA as CDR2. The CDR3 starts with the cysteine, ends with the phenylalanine, and has 12 residues. Kept here is only the CDR3 DNA, which spans 36 bases and is read in frame from base 1.